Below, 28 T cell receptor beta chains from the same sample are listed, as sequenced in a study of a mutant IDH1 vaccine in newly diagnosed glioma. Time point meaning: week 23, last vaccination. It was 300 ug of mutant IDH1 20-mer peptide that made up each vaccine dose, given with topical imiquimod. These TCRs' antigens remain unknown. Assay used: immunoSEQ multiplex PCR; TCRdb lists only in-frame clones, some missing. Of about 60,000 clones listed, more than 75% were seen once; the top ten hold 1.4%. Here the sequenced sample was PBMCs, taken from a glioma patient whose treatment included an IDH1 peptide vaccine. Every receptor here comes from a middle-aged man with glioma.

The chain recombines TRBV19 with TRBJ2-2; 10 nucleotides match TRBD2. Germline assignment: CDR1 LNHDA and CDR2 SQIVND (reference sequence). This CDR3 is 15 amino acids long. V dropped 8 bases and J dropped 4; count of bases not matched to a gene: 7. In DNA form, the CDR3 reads TGTGCCAGTCGGCTAGCGGGAGTGAGCACCGGGGAGCTGTTTTTT. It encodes CASRLAGVSTGELFF.

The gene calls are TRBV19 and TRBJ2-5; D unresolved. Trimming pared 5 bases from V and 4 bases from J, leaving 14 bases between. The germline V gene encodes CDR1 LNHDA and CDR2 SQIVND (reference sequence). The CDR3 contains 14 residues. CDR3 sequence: CASSPLVARETQYF. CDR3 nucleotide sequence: TGTGCCAGTAGTCCCCTCGTAGCCCGAGAGACCCAGTACTTC.

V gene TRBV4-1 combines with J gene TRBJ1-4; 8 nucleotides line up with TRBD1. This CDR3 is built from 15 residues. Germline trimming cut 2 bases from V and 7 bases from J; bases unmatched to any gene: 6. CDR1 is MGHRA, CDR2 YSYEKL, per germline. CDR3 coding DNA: TGCGCCAGCAGCCAAAGGACAGGGACGGCTGAAAAACTGTTTTTT. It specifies CASSQRTGTAEKLFF.

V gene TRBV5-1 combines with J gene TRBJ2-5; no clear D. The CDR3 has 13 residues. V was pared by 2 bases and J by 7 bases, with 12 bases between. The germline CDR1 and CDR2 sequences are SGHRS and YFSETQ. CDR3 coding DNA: TGCGCCAGCAGCTTCACGGCCTCGAGGACCCAGTACTTC. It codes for CASSFTASRTQYF. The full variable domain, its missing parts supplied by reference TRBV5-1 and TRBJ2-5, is KAGVTQTPRYLIKTRGQQVTLSCSPISGHRSVSWYQQTPGQGLQFLFEYFSETQRNKGNFPGRFSGRQFSNSRSEMNVSTLELGDSALYLCASSFTASRTQYFGPGTRLLVL.

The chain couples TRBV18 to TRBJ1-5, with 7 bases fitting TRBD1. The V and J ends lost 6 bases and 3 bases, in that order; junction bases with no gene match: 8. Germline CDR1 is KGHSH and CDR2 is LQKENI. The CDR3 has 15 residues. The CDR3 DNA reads TGTGCCAGCTCTGCCGGGACAGCTAACAATCAGCCCCAGCATTTT. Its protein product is CASSAGTANNQPQHF.

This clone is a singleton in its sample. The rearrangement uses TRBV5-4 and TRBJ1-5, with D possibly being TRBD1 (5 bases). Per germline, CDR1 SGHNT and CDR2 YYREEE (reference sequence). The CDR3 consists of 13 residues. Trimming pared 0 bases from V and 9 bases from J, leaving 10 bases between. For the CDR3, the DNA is TGTGCCAGCAGCTTGGGAGGGGCCGGGCCCCAGCATTTT. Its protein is CASSLGGAGPQHF.

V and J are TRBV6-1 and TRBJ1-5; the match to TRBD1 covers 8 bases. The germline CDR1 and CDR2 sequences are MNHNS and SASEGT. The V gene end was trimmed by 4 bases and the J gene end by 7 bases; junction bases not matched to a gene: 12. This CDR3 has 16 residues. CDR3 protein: CASSGPDRGRGQPQHF. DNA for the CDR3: TGTGCCAGCAGTGGACCTGACAGGGGACGAGGGCAGCCCCAGCATTTT.

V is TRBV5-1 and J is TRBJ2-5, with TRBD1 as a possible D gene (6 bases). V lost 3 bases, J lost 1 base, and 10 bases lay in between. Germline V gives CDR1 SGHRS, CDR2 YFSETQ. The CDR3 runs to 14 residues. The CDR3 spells CASSSGHVQETQYF. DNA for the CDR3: TGCGCCAGCAGCTCGGGACACGTCCAAGAGACCCAGTACTTC.

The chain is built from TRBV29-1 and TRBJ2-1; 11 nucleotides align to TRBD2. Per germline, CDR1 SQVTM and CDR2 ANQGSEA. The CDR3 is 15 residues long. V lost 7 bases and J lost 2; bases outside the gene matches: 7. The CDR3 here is CSGLAGSRAYNEQFF. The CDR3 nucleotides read TGCAGCGGACTAGCGGGAAGTAGGGCCTACAATGAGCAGTTCTTC.

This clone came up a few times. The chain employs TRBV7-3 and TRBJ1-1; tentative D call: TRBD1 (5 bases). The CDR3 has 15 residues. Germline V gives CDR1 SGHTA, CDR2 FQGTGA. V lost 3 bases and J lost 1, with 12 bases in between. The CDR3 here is CASSLAAGWNTEAFF. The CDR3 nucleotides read TGTGCCAGCAGCTTGGCTGCAGGGTGGAACACTGAAGCTTTCTTT. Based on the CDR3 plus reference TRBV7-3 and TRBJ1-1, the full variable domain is GAGVSQTPSNKVTEKGKYVELRCDPISGHTALYWYRQSLGQGPEFLIYFQGTGAADDSGLPNDRFFAVRPEGSVSTLKIQRTERGDSAVYLCASSLAAGWNTEAFFGQGTRLTVV.

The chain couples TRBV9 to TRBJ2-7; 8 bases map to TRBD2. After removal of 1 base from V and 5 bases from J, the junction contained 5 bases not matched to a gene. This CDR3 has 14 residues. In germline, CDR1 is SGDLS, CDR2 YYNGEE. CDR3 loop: CASSVTGGFNEQYF. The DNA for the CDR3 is TGTGCCAGCAGCGTAACGGGAGGGTTTAACGAGCAGTACTTC.

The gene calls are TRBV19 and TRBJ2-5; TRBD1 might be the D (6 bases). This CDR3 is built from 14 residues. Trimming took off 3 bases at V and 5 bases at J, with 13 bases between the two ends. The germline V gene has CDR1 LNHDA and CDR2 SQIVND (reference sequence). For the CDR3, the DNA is TGTGCCAGTAGTATGCGGCCTAGGGGGGAGACCCAGTACTTC. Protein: CASSMRPRGETQYF.

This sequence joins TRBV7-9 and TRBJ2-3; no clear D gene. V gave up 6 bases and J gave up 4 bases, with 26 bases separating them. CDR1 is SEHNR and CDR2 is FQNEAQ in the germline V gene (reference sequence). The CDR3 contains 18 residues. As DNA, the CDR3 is TGTGCCAGCAGTTTGCTGCGACTTTTGGGTAGCTCGGCAGATACGCAGTATTTT. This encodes CASSLLRLLGSSADTQYF. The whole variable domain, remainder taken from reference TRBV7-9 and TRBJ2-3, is DTGVSQNPRHKITKRGQNVTFRCDPISEHNRLYWYRQTLGQGPEFLTYFQNEAQLEKSRLLSDRFSAERPKGSFSTLEIQRTEQGDSAMYLCASSLLRLLGSSADTQYFGPGTRLTVL.

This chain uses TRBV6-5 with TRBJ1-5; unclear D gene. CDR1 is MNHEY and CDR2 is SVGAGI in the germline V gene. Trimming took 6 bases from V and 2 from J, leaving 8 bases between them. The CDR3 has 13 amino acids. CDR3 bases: TGTGCCAGCAGCCCCGGGGGCAATCAGCCCCAGCATTTT. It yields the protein CASSPGGNQPQHF.

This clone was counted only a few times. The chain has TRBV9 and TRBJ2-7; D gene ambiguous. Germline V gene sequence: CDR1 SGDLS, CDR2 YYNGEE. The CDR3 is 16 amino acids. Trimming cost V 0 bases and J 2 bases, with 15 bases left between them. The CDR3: CASSVGVGLIPYEQYF. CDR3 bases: TGTGCCAGCAGCGTAGGTGTTGGGCTGATTCCCTACGAGCAGTACTTC.

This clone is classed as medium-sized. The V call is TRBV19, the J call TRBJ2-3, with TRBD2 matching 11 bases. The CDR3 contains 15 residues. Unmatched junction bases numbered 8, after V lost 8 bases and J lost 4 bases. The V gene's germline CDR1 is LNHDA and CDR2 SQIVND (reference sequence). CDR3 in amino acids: CASGKGTSGSDTQYF. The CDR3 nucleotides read TGTGCCAGTGGGAAAGGGACTAGCGGCTCAGATACGCAGTATTTT.

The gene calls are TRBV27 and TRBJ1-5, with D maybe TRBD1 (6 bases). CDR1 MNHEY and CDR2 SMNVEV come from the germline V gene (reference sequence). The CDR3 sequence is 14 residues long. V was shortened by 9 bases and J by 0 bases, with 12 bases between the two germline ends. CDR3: CARVPGASNQPQHF. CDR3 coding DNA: TGTGCCAGGGTTCCGGGGGCTAGCAATCAGCCCCAGCATTTT.

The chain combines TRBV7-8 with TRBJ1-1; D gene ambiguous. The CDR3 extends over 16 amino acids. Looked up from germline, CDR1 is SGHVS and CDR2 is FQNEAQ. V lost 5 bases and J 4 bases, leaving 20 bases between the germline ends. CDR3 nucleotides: TGTGCCAGCAGCCCACAGAGGTCGCGGTCGTTCACTGAAGCTTTCTTT. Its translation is CASSPQRSRSFTEAFF. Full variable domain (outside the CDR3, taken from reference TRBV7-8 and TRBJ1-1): GAGVSQSPRYKVAKRGQDVALRCDPISGHVSLFWYQQALGQGPEFLTYFQNEAQLDKSGLPSDRFFAERPEGSVSTLKIQRTQQEDSAVYLCASSPQRSRSFTEAFFGQGTRLTVV.

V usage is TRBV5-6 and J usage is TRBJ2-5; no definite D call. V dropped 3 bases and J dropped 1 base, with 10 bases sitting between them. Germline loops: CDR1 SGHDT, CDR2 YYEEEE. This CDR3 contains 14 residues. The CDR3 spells CASSSTRTQETQYF. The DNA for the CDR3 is TGTGCCAGCAGCTCTACCCGGACCCAAGAGACCCAGTACTTC.

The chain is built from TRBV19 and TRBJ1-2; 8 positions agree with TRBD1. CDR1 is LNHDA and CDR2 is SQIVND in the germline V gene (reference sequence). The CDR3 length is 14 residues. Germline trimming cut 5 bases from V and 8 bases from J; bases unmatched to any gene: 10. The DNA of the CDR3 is TGTGCCAGTAGTGCTAAGGGACAGGTTGGAGGCTACACCTTC. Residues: CASSAKGQVGGYTF.

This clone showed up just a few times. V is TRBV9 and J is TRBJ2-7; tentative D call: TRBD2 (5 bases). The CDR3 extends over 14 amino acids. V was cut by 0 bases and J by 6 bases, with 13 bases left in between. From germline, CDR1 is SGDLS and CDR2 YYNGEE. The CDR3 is CASSVATRVPEQYF. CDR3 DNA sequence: TGTGCCAGCAGCGTAGCCACTAGGGTCCCCGAGCAGTACTTC.

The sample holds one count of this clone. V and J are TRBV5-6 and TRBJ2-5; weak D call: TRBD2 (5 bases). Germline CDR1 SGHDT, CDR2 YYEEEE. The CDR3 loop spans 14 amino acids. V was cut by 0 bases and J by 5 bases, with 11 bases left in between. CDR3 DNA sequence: TGTGCCAGCAGCTTGGGGCTAGCCCCGGAGACCCAGTACTTC. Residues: CASSLGLAPETQYF.

The CDR3: CSVEDRAVRGRYNEQFF. The CDR3 DNA reads as TGCAGCGTTGAAGATAGGGCAGTGAGGGGGAGATACAATGAGCAGTTCTTC. V gene TRBV29-1 combines with J gene TRBJ2-1; the D gene is possibly TRBD1 (6 bases). Germline CDR1 SQVTM, CDR2 ANQGSEA. Trimming removed 0 bases at V and 4 bases at J, with 19 bases between. CDR3 length: 17 amino acids.

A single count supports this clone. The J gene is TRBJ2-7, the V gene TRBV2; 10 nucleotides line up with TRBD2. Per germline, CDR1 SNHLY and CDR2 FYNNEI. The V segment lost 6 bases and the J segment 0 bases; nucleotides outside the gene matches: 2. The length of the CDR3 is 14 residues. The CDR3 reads CASSLAGASYEQYF. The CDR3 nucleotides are TGTGCCAGCAGCCTAGCGGGAGCCTCCTACGAGCAGTACTTC.

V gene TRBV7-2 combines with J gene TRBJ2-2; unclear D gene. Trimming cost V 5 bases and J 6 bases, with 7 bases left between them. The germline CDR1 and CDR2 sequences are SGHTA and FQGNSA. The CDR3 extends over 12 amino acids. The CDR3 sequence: CASSPTAGELFF. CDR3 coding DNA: TGTGCCAGCAGCCCTACAGCCGGGGAGCTGTTTTTT.

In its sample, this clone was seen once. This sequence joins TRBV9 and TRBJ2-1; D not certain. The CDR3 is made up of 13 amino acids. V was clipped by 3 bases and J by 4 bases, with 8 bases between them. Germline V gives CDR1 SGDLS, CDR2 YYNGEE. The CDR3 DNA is TGTGCCAGCAGCGACTCCATTTACAATGAGCAGTTCTTC. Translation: CASSDSIYNEQFF.

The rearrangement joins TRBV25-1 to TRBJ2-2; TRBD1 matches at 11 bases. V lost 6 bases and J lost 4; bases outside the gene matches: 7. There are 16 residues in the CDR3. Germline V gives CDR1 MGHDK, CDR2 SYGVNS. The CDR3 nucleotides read TGTGCCAGCAGCGGTCCGGGACAGGGGGGCACCGGGGAGCTGTTTTTT. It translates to CASSGPGQGGTGELFF.

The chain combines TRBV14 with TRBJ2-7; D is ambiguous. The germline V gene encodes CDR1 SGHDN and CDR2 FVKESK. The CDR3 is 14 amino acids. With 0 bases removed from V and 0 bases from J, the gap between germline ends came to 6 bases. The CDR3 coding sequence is TGTGCCAGCAGCCAAGATCCCGCCTCCTACGAGCAGTACTTC. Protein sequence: CASSQDPASYEQYF.